These 15 T cell receptor beta chains were all obtained from the same sample, sequenced in a study of T cells in Graves' hyperthyroidism and ophthalmopathy. TCR beta CDR3 regions were amplified from RNA transcripts. HTBI primers were used for first-round RT-PCR of the TCR CDR3. TCRdb recomputed calls from the multiplex PCR reads with MiXCR, one row per CDR3 protein. The sample holds fewer than 600,000 distinct CDR3 sequences, roughly 15% seen once. The sequencing sample was made of blood. These receptors were obtained from a middle-aged woman with Graves' hyperthyroidism.

This clonotype was picked up many times. The genes are TRBV6-2 or TRBV6-3 and TRBJ2-1, with 11 nucleotides matching TRBD2. The junction had 5 bases not matched to a gene; V was cut back by 2 bases and J by 8 bases. The CDR3 spans 15 residues. Germline CDR1 is MNHEY and CDR2 is SVGEGT. The CDR3 sequence is CASSYTSGSVYEQFF. CDR3 DNA: TGTGCCAGCAGTTACACTAGCGGGAGTGTCTATGAGCAGTTCTTC.

There are a few counts of this clonotype. The V gene is TRBV5-5, the J gene TRBJ2-7, with TRBD2 identical over 10 bases. The CDR3 length is 15 residues. The junction had 6 bases not matched to a gene; V was cut back by 1 base and J by 5 bases. Germline V CDR1 and CDR2: SGHKS, YYEKEE (reference sequence). CDR3 amino acids: CASSLRTSGSNEQYF. In nucleotides, the CDR3 is TGTGCCAGCAGCTTGAGGACTAGCGGATCGAACGAGCAGTACTTC.

This clonotype was recorded at least ten times. This sequence joins TRBV5-1 and TRBJ2-3; no definite D call. The V end was cut by 4 bases, the J end by 6 bases, with 9 bases between. CDR3 length equals 12 residues. CDR1 and CDR2 from the germline V gene are SGHRS and YFSETQ. The CDR3 DNA sequence: TGCGCCAGCAGCGACCCTGGGGATACGCAGTATTTT. Amino acids: CASSDPGDTQYF.

This chain joins TRBV10-3 and TRBJ1-3; tentatively, D is TRBD1 (6 bases). CDR1 and CDR2 from the germline V gene are ENHRY and SYGVKD. This CDR3 spans 12 amino acids. Trimming took off 3 bases at V and 7 bases at J, with 7 bases between the two ends. The CDR3 DNA is TGTGCCATCAGTGACGACAGGAACACCATATATTTT. It codes for CAISDDRNTIYF.

This clonotype showed up many times. V is TRBV28 and J is TRBJ2-7; TRBD1 is a possible D gene (6 bases). The CDR3 is made up of 14 amino acids. Germline lookup yields CDR1 MDHEN and CDR2 SYDVKM. V shed 8 bases and J shed 6 bases, with 20 bases lying between them. CDR3 bases: TGTGCCAGCCAAGGAACAGGGCCGAGGGTCGAGCAGTACTTC. Its translation is CASQGTGPRVEQYF.

The genes are TRBV20-1 and TRBJ2-1, with 8 bases that match TRBD2. CDR1 DFQATT and CDR2 SNEGSKA come from the germline V gene (reference sequence). With V trimmed by 0 bases and J by 4 bases, 8 bases remained unmatched. This CDR3 is built from 16 residues. CDR3 sequence (DNA): TGCAGTGCTAGAGATAGTGCTAGCGGGTCGTACAATGAGCAGTTCTTC. Protein sequence: CSARDSASGSYNEQFF.

This clonotype showed up many times. The chain couples TRBV7-2 to TRBJ2-1; possible D gene TRBD1, 6 bases. This CDR3 is built from 13 residues. CDR1 and CDR2 from the germline V gene are SGHTA and FQGNSA. Trimming took off 1 base at V and 8 bases at J, with 9 bases between the two ends. The CDR3 spells CASSLDPGDEQFF. The CDR3 DNA sequence: TGTGCCAGCAGCTTAGATCCAGGGGATGAGCAGTTCTTC.

This chain joins TRBV6-1 and TRBJ2-1; D gene unclear. Trimming stripped 7 bases from V and 8 bases from J, with 12 bases between. Germline V lookup: CDR1 MNHNS, CDR2 SASEGT. The CDR3 length is 12 residues. The CDR3 loop is CASTSNGYEQFF. The CDR3 DNA is TGTGCCAGCACTTCAAACGGCTATGAGCAGTTCTTC.

This clonotype has ten or more counts. V usage is TRBV5-1 and J usage is TRBJ2-1; weak D call: TRBD2 (5 bases). CDR3 size: 15 residues. Trimming took 4 bases from V and 4 from J, leaving 15 bases between them. Germline loops: CDR1 SGHRS, CDR2 YFSETQ. The DNA for the CDR3 is TGCGCCAGCAGCCGGGGTGACGGAGAGTACAATGAGCAGTTCTTC. This sequence encodes CASSRGDGEYNEQFF.

This clonotype was seen many times. The J gene is TRBJ2-7, the V gene TRBV29-1; the D is unclear. The CDR3 has 12 amino acids. V was cut by 4 bases and J by 2 bases, with 9 bases left in between. Germline V lookup: CDR1 SQVTM, CDR2 ANQGSEA. The CDR3 DNA reads as TGCAGCGTTGGTGGCGTAACCTACGAGCAGTACTTC. This sequence encodes CSVGGVTYEQYF.

This clonotype was seen at least ten times. This sequence joins TRBV6-1 and TRBJ2-1; 9 bases line up with TRBD2. CDR1 and CDR2 (germline): MNHNS, SASEGT. J lost 5 bases, V lost 6 bases, and 8 bases had no gene match. The CDR3 runs 15 residues. The CDR3 spells CASRTGTSLNNEQFF. As DNA, the CDR3 is TGTGCCAGCAGAACCGGGACTAGCCTAAACAATGAGCAGTTCTTC.

This clonotype was seen many times. CDR3 loop: CASSSRQASRADTQYF. Written as DNA, the CDR3 is TGTGCCAGCAGCTCTAGACAGGCTTCGAGGGCAGATACGCAGTATTTT. The chain has TRBV5-8 and TRBJ2-3, with D possibly TRBD1 on 6 matching bases. Trimming cost V 3 bases and J 4 bases, with 18 bases left between them. This CDR3 spans 16 amino acids. Germline assignment: CDR1 SGHTS and CDR2 YDEGEE.

This clonotype was seen many times. The rearrangement links TRBV25-1 to TRBJ2-7; the D gene is possibly TRBD1 (7 bases). CDR1 is MGHDK and CDR2 is SYGVNS in the germline V gene. The CDR3 totals 14 residues. V lost 7 bases to trimming and J lost 6 bases, with 19 bases between them. CDR3 sequence (DNA): TGTGCCAGCAACCAGGGGGACTTTCCCTCCGAGCAGTACTTC. As protein: CASNQGDFPSEQYF.

This clonotype was counted ten times or more. DNA for the CDR3: TGTGCCAGCAGCGGGGGGGGAGGGCCCTCCTACGAGCAGTACTTC. It is translated as CASSGGGGPSYEQYF. This chain links TRBV7-2 with TRBJ2-7; 7 nucleotides align to TRBD2. CDR3 length: 15 amino acids. The germline CDR1 and CDR2 sequences are SGHTA and FQGNSA. Trimming at V came to 5 bases and at J to 0 bases, leaving 7 bases not matched to a gene.

This chain joins TRBV7-9 and TRBJ1-5; D gene uncertain. Between the trimmed V and J ends, which lost 0 bases and 2 bases, there was a span of 8 bases. CDR3 length: 15 residues. In germline, CDR1 is SEHNR, CDR2 FQNEAQ (reference sequence). CDR3 region: CASSLAQSGNQPQHF. The DNA for the CDR3 is TGTGCCAGCAGCTTAGCGCAGAGTGGCAATCAGCCCCAGCATTTT.